This T cell receptor (beta chain) originates from a study of blood T cell repertoires in COVID-19 (dated by TCRdb to about 2020). Some background on the complete study: The collaborator samples originated in the United States, Italy and Spain and spanned the acute and convalescent phases of COVID-19. The prospective study material was composed of cDNA or gDNA derived from T cells, B-cell-depleted T cells, or PBMCs. Deeply sampled blood TCRbeta repertoires from subjects exposed to, actively infected with, or recovered from COVID-19 were included in the dataset. The repertoires were released in a freely available public database meant as a resource for research on the immune response to SARS-CoV-2. Samples were obtained from the ongoing ImmuneRACE study (first 160 participants) and from 1,254 subjects provided by 6 global collaborators. A de-identified subject ID, COVID-19 status, age in years and sex were almost always included in the sample metadata. HLA class I and class II types, where available, came from metadata supplied by the sample provider rather than from assay-based typing.

In the case of this clone: The antigen this receptor binds is unknown. No clone much larger than this one lies a single base away; base qualities are absent.

Collaborating institutions collected whole blood in K2EDTA tubes following their own protocols. For TCRbeta analysis, collaborators shipped samples in one of three forms: frozen whole blood, isolated PBMCs, or DNA extracted from either of those sample types. CDR3 length: 16 amino acids, cysteine to phenylalanine. CDR3 DNA is the only sequence kept; it has 48 bases, read in frame from the first base. Based on the germline V gene, the CDR1 and CDR2 sequences are SGHAT and FQNNGV. Compared with germline, V lacks 6 bases and J lacks 2 bases; bases without a gene match: 12. The immunoSEQ Assay, a bias-controlled multiplex PCR, was used to amplify TCRbeta CDR3 regions from genomic DNA. Regarding the original processing steps: Within the assay, amplification of reference gene primers was used to estimate how many nucleated cells each sample contained. Sequence reads were collapsed and filtered to measure the absolute abundance of every unique TCRbeta CDR3 rearrangement. For each sample, productive Simpson clonality was calculated as the square root of Simpson's diversity index across productive rearrangements. Held by TCRdb, this immuneACCESS table contains in-frame sequences only and omits some clones. Under half of the omission traces to an unresolved V gene where checked; the cause of the rest is unknown. V, J and clone size are those of that table, while D and trimming were read from the DNA. The sample table contains tens of thousands of clones; only one count was recorded for roughly nine tenths of them. The ten most abundant clones make up less than 5.5% of the sample.

What the study reported, not specific to this receptor: Clinical and demographic metadata were provided uncurated, with the amount varying by source and participant.

The source material was peripheral blood. The chain uses TRBV11-2 and TRBJ1-2; 7 middle bases align to TRBD1. This TCR was sampled from a man aged 50-60 years with active COVID-19. The CDR3 is CASRRPGTAPNYGYTF. The base sequence is TGTGCCAGCAGAAGACCCGGGACAGCTCCAAACTATGGCTACACCTTC.